This T cell receptor (beta chain) originates from a study of shared clonotypes between healthy human individuals. Study outcomes and limitations: A small donor pool kept down the genetic and exposure-history diversity that was represented. Clonotype sharing among the donors was expected to vary with sequencing depth.

As to this clone: Antigen specificity is unknown.

Germline V gene lookup returns CDR1 LNHDA and CDR2 SQIVND (reference sequence). The CDR3 has 15 residues. V shed 6 bases and J shed 5 bases, with 19 bases lying between them. Repertoires were generated with immunoSEQ multiplex PCR, while TCRdb's copy carries only in-frame clones and drops some. The data contain roughly 1 million clones, around 76% of them singletons. Sequenced input: memory CD4+ T cells sorted from blood. The subset is: CD45RA-negative fraction. This chain links TRBV19 with TRBJ1-1, with a weak D call TRBD1 (5 bases). The receptor's source is a man aged 18 to 30 in good health. In DNA, the CDR3 is TGTGCCAGTAGCCCTCAGGACAATCCCACTACTGAAGCTTTCTTT. Protein: CASSPQDNPTTEAFF.